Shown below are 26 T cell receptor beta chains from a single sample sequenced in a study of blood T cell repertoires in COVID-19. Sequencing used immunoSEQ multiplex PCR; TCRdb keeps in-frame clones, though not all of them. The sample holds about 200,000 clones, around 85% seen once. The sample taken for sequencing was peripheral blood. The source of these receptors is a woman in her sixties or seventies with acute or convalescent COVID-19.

The CDR3 spells CASSFGTSGMGNEQFF. The CDR3 DNA reads TGCGCCAGCAGTTTTGGGACTAGCGGGATGGGTAATGAGCAGTTCTTC. This chain uses TRBV5-1 with TRBJ2-1, with TRBD2 identical over 13 bases. V shed 5 bases and J 7 bases; nucleotides not matched to a gene: 9. The CDR3 is 16 residues long. Germline loops: CDR1 SGHRS, CDR2 YFSETQ.

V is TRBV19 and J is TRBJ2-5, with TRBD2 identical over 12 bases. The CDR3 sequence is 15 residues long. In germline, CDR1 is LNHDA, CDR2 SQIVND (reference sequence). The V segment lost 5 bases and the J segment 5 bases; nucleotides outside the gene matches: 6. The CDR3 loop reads CASSPPGTSGETQYF. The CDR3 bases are TGTGCCAGTAGTCCTCCCGGGACTAGCGGGGAGACCCAGTACTTC. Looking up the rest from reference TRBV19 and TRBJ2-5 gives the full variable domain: DGGITQSPKYLFRKEGQNVTLSCEQNLNHDAMYWYRQDPGQGLRLIYYSQIVNDFQKGDIAEGYSVSREKKESFPLTVTSAQKNPTAFYLCASSPPGTSGETQYFGPGTRLLVL.

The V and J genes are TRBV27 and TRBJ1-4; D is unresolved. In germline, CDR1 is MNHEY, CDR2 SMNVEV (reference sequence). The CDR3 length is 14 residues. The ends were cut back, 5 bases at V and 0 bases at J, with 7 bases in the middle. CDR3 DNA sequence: TGTGCCAGCAGTAGGAGGGCAACTAATGAAAAACTGTTTTTT. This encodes CASSRRATNEKLFF.

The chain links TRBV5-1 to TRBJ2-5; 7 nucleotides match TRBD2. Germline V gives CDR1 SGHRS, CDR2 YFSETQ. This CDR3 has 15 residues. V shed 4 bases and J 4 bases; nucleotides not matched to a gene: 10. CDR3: CASSPVDGRLETQYF. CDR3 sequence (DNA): TGCGCCAGCAGCCCCGTAGACGGGAGGTTAGAGACCCAGTACTTC.

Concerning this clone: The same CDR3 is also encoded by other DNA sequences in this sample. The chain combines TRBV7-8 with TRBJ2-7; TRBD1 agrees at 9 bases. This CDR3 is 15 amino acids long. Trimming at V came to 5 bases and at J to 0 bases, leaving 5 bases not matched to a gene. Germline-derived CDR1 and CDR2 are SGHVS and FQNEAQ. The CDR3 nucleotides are TGTGCCAGCAGCATTCCGGGACAGGGCTCCTACGAGCAGTACTTC. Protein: CASSIPGQGSYEQYF.

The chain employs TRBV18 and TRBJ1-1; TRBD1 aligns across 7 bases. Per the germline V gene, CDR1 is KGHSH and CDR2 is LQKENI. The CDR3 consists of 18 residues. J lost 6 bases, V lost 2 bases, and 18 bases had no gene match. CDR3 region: CASSPRGQTITGDSEAFF. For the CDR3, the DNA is TGTGCCAGCTCACCAAGGGGACAGACCATCACGGGGGACTCTGAAGCTTTCTTT.

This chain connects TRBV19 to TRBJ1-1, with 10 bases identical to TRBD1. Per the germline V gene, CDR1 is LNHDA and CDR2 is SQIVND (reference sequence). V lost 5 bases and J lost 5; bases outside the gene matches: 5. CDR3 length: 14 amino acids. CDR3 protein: CASSSRDRGTEAFF. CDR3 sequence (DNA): TGTGCCAGTAGTTCCCGGGACAGGGGAACTGAAGCTTTCTTT.

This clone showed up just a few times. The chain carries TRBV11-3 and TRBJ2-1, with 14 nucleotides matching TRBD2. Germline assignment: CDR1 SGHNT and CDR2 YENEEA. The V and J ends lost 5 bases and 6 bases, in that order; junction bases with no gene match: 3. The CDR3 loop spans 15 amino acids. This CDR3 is CASSPGLAGVNEQFF. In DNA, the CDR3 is TGTGCCAGCAGCCCGGGACTAGCGGGAGTCAATGAGCAGTTCTTC.

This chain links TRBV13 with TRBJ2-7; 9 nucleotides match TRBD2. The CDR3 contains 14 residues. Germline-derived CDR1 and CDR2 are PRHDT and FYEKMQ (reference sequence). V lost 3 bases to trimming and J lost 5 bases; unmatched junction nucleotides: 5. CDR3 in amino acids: CASSFRREGNEQYF. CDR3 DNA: TGTGCCAGCAGCTTTAGGCGGGAGGGGAACGAGCAGTACTTC.

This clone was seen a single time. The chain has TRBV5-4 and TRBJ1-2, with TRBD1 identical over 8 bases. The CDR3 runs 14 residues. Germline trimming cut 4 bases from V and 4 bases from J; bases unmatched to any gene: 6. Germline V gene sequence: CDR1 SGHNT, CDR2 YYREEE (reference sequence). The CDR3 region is CASSPGGYGYGYTF. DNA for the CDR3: TGTGCCAGCAGCCCAGGGGGCTATGGCTATGGCTACACCTTC.

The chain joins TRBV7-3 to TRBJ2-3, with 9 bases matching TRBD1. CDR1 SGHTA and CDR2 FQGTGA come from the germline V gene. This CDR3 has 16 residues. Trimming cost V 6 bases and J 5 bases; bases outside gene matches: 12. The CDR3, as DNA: TGTGCCAGCAGTTCACCCGGGACAGGGTCTGGAGATACGCAGTATTTT. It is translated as CASSSPGTGSGDTQYF.

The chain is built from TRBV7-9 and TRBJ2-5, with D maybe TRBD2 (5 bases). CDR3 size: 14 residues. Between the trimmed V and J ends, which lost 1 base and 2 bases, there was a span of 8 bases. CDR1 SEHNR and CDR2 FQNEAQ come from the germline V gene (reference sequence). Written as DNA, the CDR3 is TGTGCCAGCAGCTTAGGCGGGTCTCAAGAGACCCAGTACTTC. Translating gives CASSLGGSQETQYF.

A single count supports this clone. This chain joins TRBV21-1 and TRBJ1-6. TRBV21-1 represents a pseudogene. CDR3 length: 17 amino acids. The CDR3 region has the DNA TGTGCCAGCAGGGCCTTGGGGGGTTTTGACGATAATTCACCCCTCCACTTT. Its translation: CASRALGGFDDNSPLHF.

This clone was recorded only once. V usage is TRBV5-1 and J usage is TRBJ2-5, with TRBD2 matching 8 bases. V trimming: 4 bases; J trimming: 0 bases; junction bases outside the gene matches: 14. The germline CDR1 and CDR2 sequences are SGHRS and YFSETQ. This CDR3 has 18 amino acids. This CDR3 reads CASSTGAGGRRYQETQYF. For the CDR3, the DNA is TGCGCCAGCAGCACCGGGGCGGGGGGCCGACGGTACCAAGAGACCCAGTACTTC.

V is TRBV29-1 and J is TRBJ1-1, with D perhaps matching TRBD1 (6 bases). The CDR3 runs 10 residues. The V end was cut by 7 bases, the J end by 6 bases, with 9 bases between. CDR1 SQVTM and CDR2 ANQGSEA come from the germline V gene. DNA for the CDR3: TGCAGCGCAGAGGGGGCTGAAGCTTTCTTT. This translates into CSAEGAEAFF.

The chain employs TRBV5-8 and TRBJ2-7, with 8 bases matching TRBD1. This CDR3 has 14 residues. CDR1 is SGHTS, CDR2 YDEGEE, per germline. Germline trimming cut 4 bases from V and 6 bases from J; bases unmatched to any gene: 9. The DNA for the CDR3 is TGTGCCAGCAGCGCCAGGGGGCGTCACGGCGAGCAGTACTTC. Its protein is CASSARGRHGEQYF.

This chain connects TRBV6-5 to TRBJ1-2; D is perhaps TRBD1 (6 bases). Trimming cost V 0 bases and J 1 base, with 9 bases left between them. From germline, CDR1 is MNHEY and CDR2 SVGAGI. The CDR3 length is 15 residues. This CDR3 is CASSYSRGFNYGYTF. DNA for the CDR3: TGTGCCAGCAGTTACTCGAGGGGGTTTAACTATGGCTACACCTTC.

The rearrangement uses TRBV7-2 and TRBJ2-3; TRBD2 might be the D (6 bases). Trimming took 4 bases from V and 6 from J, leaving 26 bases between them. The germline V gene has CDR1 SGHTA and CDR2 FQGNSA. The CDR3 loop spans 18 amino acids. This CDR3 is CASSSLTSRDFLVDTQYF. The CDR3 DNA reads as TGTGCCAGCAGCTCCCTCACCAGCCGGGACTTTTTGGTGGATACGCAGTATTTT.

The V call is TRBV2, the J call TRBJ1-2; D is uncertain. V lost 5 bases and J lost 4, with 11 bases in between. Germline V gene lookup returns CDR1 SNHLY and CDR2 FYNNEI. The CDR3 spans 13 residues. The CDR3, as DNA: TGTGCCAGCAGTAATCAGGTTCCCTATGGCTACACCTTC. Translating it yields CASSNQVPYGYTF.

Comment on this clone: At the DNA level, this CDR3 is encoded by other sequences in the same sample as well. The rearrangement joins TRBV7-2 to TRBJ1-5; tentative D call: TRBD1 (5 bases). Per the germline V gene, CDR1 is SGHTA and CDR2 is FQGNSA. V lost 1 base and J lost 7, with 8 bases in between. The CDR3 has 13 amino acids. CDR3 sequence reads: CASSLGGSQPQHF. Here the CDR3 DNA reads TGTGCCAGCAGCTTAGGGGGCTCCCAGCCCCAGCATTTT. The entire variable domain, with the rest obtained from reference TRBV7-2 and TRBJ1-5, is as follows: GAGVSQSPSNKVTEKGKDVELRCDPISGHTALYWYRQSLGQGLEFLIYFQGNSAPDKSGLPSDRFSAERTGGSVSTLTIQRTQQEDSAVYLCASSLGGSQPQHFGDGTRLSIL.

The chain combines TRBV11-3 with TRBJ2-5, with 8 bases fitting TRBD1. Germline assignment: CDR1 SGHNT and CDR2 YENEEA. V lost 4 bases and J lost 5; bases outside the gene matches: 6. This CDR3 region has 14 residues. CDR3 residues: CASSWSGGEETQYF. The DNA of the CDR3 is TGTGCCAGCAGCTGGTCAGGGGGCGAGGAGACCCAGTACTTC.

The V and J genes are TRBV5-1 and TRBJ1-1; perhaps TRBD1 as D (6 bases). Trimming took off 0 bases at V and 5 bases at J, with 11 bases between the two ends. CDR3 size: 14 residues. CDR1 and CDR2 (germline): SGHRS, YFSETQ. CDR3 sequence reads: CASSLGGGGTEAFF. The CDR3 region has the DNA TGCGCCAGCAGCTTGGGAGGGGGTGGGACTGAAGCTTTCTTT.

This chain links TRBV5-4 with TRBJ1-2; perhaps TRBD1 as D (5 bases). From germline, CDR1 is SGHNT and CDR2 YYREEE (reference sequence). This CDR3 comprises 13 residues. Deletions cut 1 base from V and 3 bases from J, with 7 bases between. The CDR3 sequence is CASSLSRDYGYTF. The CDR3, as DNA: TGTGCCAGCAGCTTGTCCAGGGACTATGGCTACACCTTC.

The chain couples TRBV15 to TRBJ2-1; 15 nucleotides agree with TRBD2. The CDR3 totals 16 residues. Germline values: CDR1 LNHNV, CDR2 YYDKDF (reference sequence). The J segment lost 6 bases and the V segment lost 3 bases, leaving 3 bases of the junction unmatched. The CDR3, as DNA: TGTGCCACCAGCAGGGGGACTAGCGGGAGGTCCAATGAGCAGTTCTTC. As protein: CATSRGTSGRSNEQFF.

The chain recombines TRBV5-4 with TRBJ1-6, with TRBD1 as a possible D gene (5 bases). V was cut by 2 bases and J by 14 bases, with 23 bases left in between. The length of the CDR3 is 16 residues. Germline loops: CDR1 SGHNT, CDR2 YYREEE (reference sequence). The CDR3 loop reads CASSFGLGQPLGTLHF. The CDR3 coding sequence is TGTGCCAGCAGCTTTGGATTGGGGCAGCCTTTAGGCACCCTCCACTTT.

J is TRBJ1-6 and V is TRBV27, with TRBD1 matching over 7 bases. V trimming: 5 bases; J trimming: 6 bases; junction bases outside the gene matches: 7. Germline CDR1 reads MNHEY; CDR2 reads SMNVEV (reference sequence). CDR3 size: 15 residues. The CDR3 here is CASSPRQGSNSPLHF. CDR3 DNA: TGTGCCAGCAGTCCCCGACAGGGAAGTAATTCACCCCTCCACTTT.